The 25 T cell receptor beta chains listed next were all sequenced from one sample in a study of CD8+CD57+ T cells in acquired aplastic anemia (dated by TCRdb to the late 2010s). Instrument used: Illumina HiSeq 2000. Profiling of TCR beta VDJ combinations and CDR3 sequences used genomic DNA as the template. TCRdb redid the processing of the public reads, applying fastp at Q25 and MiXCR, and retained in-frame beta chains. For every CDR3 protein sequence, its rows merge into one entry that carries the most common genes and DNA. This sample lists 150,000 to 200,000 distinct CDR3 sequences; 35% to 55% were detected once. The biggest ten clones account for approximately 1% of the sample. Material for sequencing was sorted CD4+, CD8+, or CD8+CD57+ T cells (not recorded which) from PBMCs. Receptors originate from a human donor in good health.

The rearrangement uses TRBV7-8 and TRBJ1-1; D is uncertain. The V gene lost 8 bases and the J gene lost 3 bases, with 4 bases spanning the gap. The germline gives CDR1 SGHVS, CDR2 FQNEAQ. The CDR3 totals 10 residues. CDR3 region: CASGDTEAFF. The CDR3 region has the DNA TGTGCCAGCGGGGACACTGAAGCTTTCTTT.

This clonotype was seen repeatedly, ten times or more. The rearrangement joins TRBV6-1 to TRBJ1-2; unclear D gene. V was shortened by 6 bases and J by 8 bases, with 10 bases between the two germline ends. This CDR3 is built from 11 residues. Germline lookup yields CDR1 MNHNS and CDR2 SASEGT. The CDR3 bases are TGTGCCAGCAGAATGAATTGGGGCTACACCTTC. Translated, it gives CASRMNWGYTF.

This clonotype has at least ten counts. V usage is TRBV6-1 and J usage is TRBJ1-2; 10 bases match TRBD1. V trimming: 7 bases; J trimming: 4 bases; junction bases outside the gene matches: 6. CDR1 and CDR2 (germline): MNHNS, SASEGT. The CDR3 length is 14 residues. CDR3 in amino acids: CASKKTGGGYGYTF. The CDR3 DNA reads TGTGCCAGCAAGAAGACAGGGGGCGGCTATGGCTACACCTTC.

This clonotype was seen many times. This chain joins TRBV19 and TRBJ2-6; D call uncertain. The germline V and J ends were trimmed by 2 bases and 0 bases, with 5 bases remaining between them. Germline CDR1 and CDR2: LNHDA and SQIVND (reference sequence). CDR3 length: 15 residues. CDR3 nucleotides: TGTGCCAGTAGTATACAGAACTCTGGGGCCAACGTCCTGACTTTC. Translated: CASSIQNSGANVLTF.

This clonotype was counted only a few times. V is TRBV20-1 and J is TRBJ1-1; the D is unclear. This CDR3 is 12 amino acids long. V was trimmed by 5 bases and J by 2 bases, leaving 9 bases between them. Germline CDR1 and CDR2: DFQATT and SNEGSKA (reference sequence). CDR3 loop: CSAARVNTEAFF. CDR3 nucleotides: TGCAGTGCTGCCCGGGTTAACACTGAAGCTTTCTTT.

This clonotype was seen ten or more times. V gene TRBV7-2 combines with J gene TRBJ2-3, with 7 nucleotides matching TRBD2. The CDR3 has 14 amino acids. CDR1 is SGHTA and CDR2 is FQGNSA in the germline V gene. J gave up 5 bases and V 1 base, and 3 bases lay outside the gene matches. CDR3 protein: CASSLVPGGDTQYF. CDR3 DNA sequence: TGTGCCAGCAGCTTAGTACCGGGAGGAGATACGCAGTATTTT.

The table lists this clonotype with many counts. The rearrangement uses TRBV5-1 and TRBJ2-7; maybe TRBD2 (5 bases). The CDR3 contains 12 residues. V gave up 3 bases and J gave up 2 bases, with 6 bases separating them. From germline, CDR1 is SGHRS and CDR2 YFSETQ. CDR3: CASSSGAYEQYF. CDR3 sequence (DNA): TGCGCCAGCAGCTCCGGGGCCTACGAGCAGTACTTC.

This clonotype was observed at least ten times. The J gene is TRBJ2-7, the V gene TRBV28; no reliable D call. Per the germline V gene, CDR1 is MDHEN and CDR2 is SYDVKM. This CDR3 is 11 amino acids long. V lost 2 bases, J lost 6 bases, and 5 bases lay in between. Written as DNA, the CDR3 is TGTGCCAGCAGTTTAGGGGTCGAGCAGTACTTC. It yields the protein CASSLGVEQYF. The entire variable domain, with the rest obtained from reference TRBV28 and TRBJ2-7, is as follows: DVKVTQSSRYLVKRTGEKVFLECVQDMDHENMFWYRQDPGLGLRLIYFSYDVKMKEKGDIPEGYSVSREKKERFSLILESASTNQTSMYLCASSLGVEQYFGPGTRLTVT.

In the case of this clonotype: A much larger clone lies one base from this, so it may be a read error. A read error is likely, as this CDR3 ends without the conserved phenylalanine or tryptophan. V gene TRBV5-5 combines with J gene TRBJ2-2; 8 bases are a match to TRBD2. Germline loops: CDR1 SGHKS, CDR2 YYEKEE (reference sequence). Trimming took 1 base from V and 6 from J; bases not matched to a gene: 2. The CDR3 has 14 amino acids. DNA of the CDR3: TGTGCCAGCAGCTTGCGACTAGCGCCCGGGGAGCTGTTTGTT. Translated: CASSLRLAPGELFV.

There are many counts of this clonotype. The rearrangement joins TRBV9 to TRBJ2-1; TRBD1 or TRBD2 may be the D gene (5 bases each). V gave up 0 bases and J gave up 9 bases, with 13 bases separating them. CDR1 and CDR2 from the germline V gene are SGDLS and YYNGEE. CDR3 length: 14 amino acids. The CDR3: CASSVGGTWGEQFF. In DNA, the CDR3 is TGTGCCAGCAGCGTAGGGGGGACCTGGGGTGAGCAGTTCTTC.

This sequence joins TRBV6-5 and TRBJ1-1; D unclear. Germline V lookup: CDR1 MNHEY, CDR2 SVGAGI. The CDR3 contains 13 residues. With 4 bases removed from V and 1 base from J, the gap between germline ends came to 7 bases. CDR3 protein: CASSSAGNTEAFF. Here the CDR3 DNA reads TGTGCCAGCAGTTCTGCAGGGAACACTGAAGCTTTCTTT.

This clonotype has at least ten counts. The chain couples TRBV20-1 to TRBJ2-3; weak D call: TRBD2 (6 bases). CDR1 DFQATT and CDR2 SNEGSKA come from the germline V gene (reference sequence). This CDR3 contains 16 residues. Trimming took 5 bases from V and 4 from J, leaving 22 bases between them. The CDR3 spells CSAPTAGYGSADTQYF. The DNA of the CDR3 is TGCAGTGCTCCGACGGCGGGGTATGGGAGCGCAGATACGCAGTATTTT.

The sample holds one count of this clonotype. The chain combines TRBV4-1 with TRBJ2-7, with no clear D. Deletions cut 1 base from V and 4 bases from J, with 11 bases between. The CDR3 sequence is 14 residues long. Per the germline V gene, CDR1 is MGHRA and CDR2 is YSYEKL. Here the CDR3 reads CASSQGPGVYEQYF. The CDR3 DNA sequence: TGCGCCAGCAGCCAAGGACCTGGGGTTTACGAGCAGTACTTC.

This clonotype was picked up many times. This chain connects TRBV6-6 to TRBJ1-2; no firm D call. The V end lost 2 bases, the J end lost 2 bases, and 6 bases lay between the germline ends. The CDR3 consists of 13 residues. The germline V gene has CDR1 MNHNY and CDR2 SVGAGI (reference sequence). CDR3 nucleotides: TGTGCCAGCAGTTACAACAAGAACTATGGCTACACCTTC. Its translation: CASSYNKNYGYTF.

The J gene is TRBJ2-7, the V gene TRBV24-1; 13 positions match TRBD2. Trimming at V came to 5 bases and at J to 2 bases, leaving 8 bases not matched to a gene. Per germline, CDR1 KGHDR and CDR2 SFDVKD. This CDR3 region has 17 residues. CDR3 nucleotides: TGTGCCACCAGTGGGGGGACTAGCGGGACCAGAACCTACGAGCAGTACTTC. It is translated as CATSGGTSGTRTYEQYF.

This chain uses TRBV5-4 with TRBJ2-7; 12 bases are a match to TRBD2. Germline CDR1 reads SGHNT; CDR2 reads YYREEE (reference sequence). The CDR3 contains 14 residues. J was trimmed by 7 bases and V by 3 bases; bases with no gene match: 5. The CDR3 sequence is CASSSGGLAGEQYF. The CDR3 DNA reads as TGTGCCAGCAGCTCGGGAGGACTAGCGGGGGAGCAGTACTTC.

This clonotype was recorded only once. A read error is likely, as this CDR3 ends without the conserved phenylalanine or tryptophan. The chain links TRBV7-3 to TRBJ2-5, with no clear D. Trimming shortened V by 3 bases and J by 0 bases, and 2 bases separated the two germline ends. Germline CDR1 reads SGHTA; CDR2 reads FQGTGA. This CDR3 contains 12 residues. In DNA, the CDR3 is TGTGCCAGCAGCTTGTACCAAGAGACCCAGTACCTC. The encoded protein is CASSLYQETQYL.

There are a few counts of this clonotype. An end of the junction does not agree with germline; a read error may underlie this. V is TRBV19 and J is TRBJ1-1; D ambiguous. The CDR3 loop spans 14 amino acids. CDR1 is LNHDA, CDR2 SQIVND, per germline (reference sequence). The CDR3 DNA is TGTGCAAGTAGTAAACGAAAGGGAAGGACTGAAGCTTTCTTT. Protein sequence: CASSKRKGRTEAFF.

This clonotype has a handful of counts. The chain has TRBV7-2 and TRBJ2-3; 12 nucleotides agree with TRBD1. V gave up 2 bases and J gave up 4 bases; unmatched junction bases: 7. CDR1 and CDR2 from the germline V gene are SGHTA and FQGNSA. This CDR3 is built from 17 residues. The CDR3 DNA reads as TGTGCCAGCAGCTTACCGTCGGGGACAGGGGGCGCAGATACGCAGTATTTT. This sequence encodes CASSLPSGTGGADTQYF. The full variable domain, its missing parts supplied by reference TRBV7-2 and TRBJ2-3, is GAGVSQSPSNKVTEKGKDVELRCDPISGHTALYWYRQSLGQGLEFLIYFQGNSAPDKSGLPSDRFSAERTGGSVSTLTIQRTQQEDSAVYLCASSLPSGTGGADTQYFGPGTRLTVL.

This clonotype was observed at least ten times. The CDR3 nucleotides read TGTGCCAGCAGCTTAAGGGTAAAAGACCTTAATGAGCAGTTCTTC. It yields the protein CASSLRVKDLNEQFF. This sequence joins TRBV7-3 and TRBJ2-1; D gene ambiguous. V gave up 1 base and J gave up 7 bases, with 14 bases separating them. The germline V gene encodes CDR1 SGHTA and CDR2 FQGTGA. This CDR3 contains 15 residues.

V is TRBV20-1 and J is TRBJ2-3; D is tentatively TRBD1 or TRBD2 (5 bases each). CDR1 is DFQATT and CDR2 is SNEGSKA in the germline V gene (reference sequence). V lost 8 bases and J lost 3, with 12 bases in between. The CDR3 covers 12 residues. Here the CDR3 reads CSWDRNTDTQYF. The CDR3 DNA reads as TGCAGTTGGGACCGAAATACAGATACGCAGTATTTT.

Worth noting for this clonotype: At one boundary the junction diverges from the germline segment, which might be a read error. In DNA, the CDR3 is TGTGCCAGTAGTAAAGGACAGAGCAGTCAGCCCCAGCATTTT. The encoded protein is CASSKGQSSQPQHF. This chain connects TRBV19 to TRBJ1-5, with D possibly matching TRBD1 (6 bases). In germline, CDR1 is LNHDA, CDR2 SQIVND (reference sequence). The CDR3 is made up of 14 amino acids. The full variable domain, with the rest looked up from reference TRBV19 and TRBJ1-5, is DGGITQSPKYLFRKEGQNVTLSCEQNLNHDAMYWYRQDPGQGLRLIYYSQIVNDFQKGDIAEGYSVSREKKESFPLTVTSAQKNPTAFYLCASSKGQSSQPQHFGDGTRLSIL.

This clonotype was seen a handful of times. J is TRBJ2-7 and V is TRBV10-1; D tentatively fits TRBD1 or TRBD2 (6 bases each). This CDR3 is 15 amino acids long. The V gene's germline CDR1 is WNHNN and CDR2 SYGVQD (reference sequence). V was pared by 2 bases and J by 5 bases, with 16 bases between. CDR3: CASSERRGAINEQYF. CDR3 sequence (DNA): TGCGCCAGCAGTGAGCGGAGGGGGGCCATAAACGAGCAGTACTTC.

This clonotype came up many times. This rearrangement joins TRBV11-2 to TRBJ2-6; no reliable D call. The CDR3 runs 15 residues. Looked up from germline, CDR1 is SGHAT and CDR2 is FQNNGV. Trimming removed 5 bases from V and 2 bases from J, with 10 bases in between. The chain's CDR3 is CASSQTRTGANVLTF. In DNA, the CDR3 is TGTGCCAGCAGCCAGACACGGACTGGGGCCAACGTCCTGACTTTC.

This rearrangement joins TRBV2 to TRBJ2-1, with 9 bases that match TRBD2. The trim removed 3 bases at V and 4 bases at J, leaving 13 bases unmatched. This CDR3 contains 18 residues. Per germline, CDR1 SNHLY and CDR2 FYNNEI. The CDR3 bases are TGTGCCAGCAGTGATGAGGTTCTAGCGGGATCCTCGTACAATGAGCAGTTCTTC. This codes for CASSDEVLAGSSYNEQFF.